This is a list of T cell receptor beta chains from one sample in a study of control samples from healthy donors and cancer patients. Some clones are missing from TCRdb's copy, which holds only in-frame ones; the method was immunoSEQ multiplex PCR. The table includes 90,000 to 150,000 clones, more than 70% detected once. Sequencing input: blood. The receptors here all came from a man in his forties or fifties in good health. CDR3s include the opening cysteine and the closing phenylalanine or tryptophan. D genes are given only for firm matches. Rows give clone size only sometimes, using once, few, many, or a class for an expanded clone.

cdr3_aa	cdr3_nt	clone_size	v_call	d_call	j_call
CASSLTGTTEAFF	TGCGCCAGCAGCTTGACAGGGACCACTGAAGCTTTCTTT	-	TRBV5-1	-	TRBJ1-1
CASSQDRGRGNQPQHF	TGCGCCAGCAGCCAAGACAGGGGAAGAGGCAATCAGCCCCAGCATTTT	-	TRBV4-1	-	TRBJ1-5
CAIKGQGDSGNTIYF	TGTGCCATCAAGGGACAAGGGGACTCTGGAAACACCATATATTTT	-	TRBV10-3	-	TRBJ1-3
CAWSVNAGGYTF	TGTGCCTGGAGTGTAAATGCCGGGGGCTACACCTTC	once	TRBV30	-	TRBJ1-2
CASSVGGNQPQHF	TGTGCCAGCAGTGTAGGGGGGAATCAGCCCCAGCATTTT	-	TRBV25-1	-	TRBJ1-5
CASSLTGATNEKLFF	TGCGCCAGCAGCTTAACAGGGGCAACTAATGAAAAACTGTTTTTT	-	TRBV5-1	TRBD1	TRBJ1-4
CASSFSLTGVAAYGYTF	TGTGCCAGCAGCTTCAGCCTAACCGGGGTGGCTGCCTATGGCTACACCTTC	-	TRBV7-9	-	TRBJ1-2
CASSDEASGGADTQYF	TGTGCCAGCAGTGACGAAGCTAGCGGGGGGGCAGATACGCAGTATTTT	-	TRBV6-4	TRBD2	TRBJ2-3
CATSDLVDTGELFF	TGTGCCACCAGTGATTTGGTGGACACCGGGGAGCTGTTTTTT	-	TRBV24-1	-	TRBJ2-2
CATLFAVSNQPQHF	TGTGCCACTCTGTTCGCGGTCAGCAATCAGCCCCAGCATTTT	once	TRBV6-5	-	TRBJ1-5
CASSAAGQGFYYEQYF	TGTGCCAGCAGCGCAGCGGGACAGGGGTTCTACTACGAGCAGTACTTC	-	TRBV5-6	TRBD1	TRBJ2-7
CASSYWPRSNYGYTF	TGTGCCAGCAGTTACTGGCCTCGGTCGAACTATGGCTACACCTTC	-	TRBV6-2/TRBV6-3	-	TRBJ1-2
CASSQFPTEQETQYF	TGCGCCAGCAGTCAATTCCCGACAGAACAAGAGACCCAGTACTTC	-	TRBV23-1	-	TRBJ2-5
CASSLVSGMSLEQYF	TGTGCCAGCAGCCTTGTATCGGGAATGTCCCTTGAGCAGTACTTC	once	TRBV7-8	-	TRBJ2-7
CASSSTTGRGREQFF	TGTGCCAGCAGTTCTACAACGGGGAGGGGTCGCGAGCAGTTCTTC	-	TRBV28	TRBD2	TRBJ2-1
CASSLGQGSSYEQYF	TGTGCCAGCAGCTTAGGACAGGGGAGCTCCTACGAGCAGTACTTC	-	TRBV11-1	TRBD1	TRBJ2-7
CASSQASTNEKLFF	TGTGCCAGCAGCCAAGCGTCGACTAATGAAAAACTGTTTTTT	-	TRBV3-1/TRBV3-2	-	TRBJ1-4
CASTVTGSGANVLTF	TGTGCCAGCACGGTTACGGGGTCTGGGGCCAACGTCCTGACTTTC	-	TRBV2	-	TRBJ2-6
CASSQEAFTGELFF	TGTGCCAGCAGCCAAGAGGCCTTCACCGGGGAGCTGTTTTTT	-	TRBV14	-	TRBJ2-2
CASSERGRNTEAFF	TGCGCCAGCAGTGAGCGGGGGAGAAACACTGAAGCTTTCTTT	-	TRBV10-2	-	TRBJ1-1
CASSLDSNYEQYF	TGTGCCAGCAGTTTGGACAGTAACTACGAGCAGTACTTC	few	TRBV6-5	-	TRBJ2-7
CSAELRTGQFF	TGCAGTGCTGAACTTCGGACAGGGCAGTTCTTC	-	TRBV20-1	TRBD1	TRBJ2-1